This T cell receptor beta chain came from a study of blood T cell repertoires in COVID-19. Study-level information: Samples representing acute and convalescent COVID-19 were sourced from the United States, Italy and Spain. From T cells, B-cell-depleted T cells, or PBMCs came the material, which was cDNA or gDNA.

Here immunoSEQ multiplex PCR was the method, and the copy in TCRdb shows in-frame clones only, minus some. Of about 52,000 clones listed, about 82% are singletons. CDR3 length equals 18 residues. The germline gives CDR1 LNHDA, CDR2 SQIVND (reference sequence). The V gene end was trimmed by 3 bases and the J gene end by 2 bases; junction bases not matched to a gene: 8. The sequence derives from a woman older than 75 with acute or convalescent COVID-19. The sequenced sample was peripheral blood. The chain employs TRBV19 and TRBJ1-4; 11 positions agree with TRBD1. The CDR3 protein is CASSMVLGQGATNEKLFF. DNA for the CDR3: TGTGCCAGTAGTATGGTCCTAGGACAGGGGGCGACTAATGAAAAACTGTTTTTT.